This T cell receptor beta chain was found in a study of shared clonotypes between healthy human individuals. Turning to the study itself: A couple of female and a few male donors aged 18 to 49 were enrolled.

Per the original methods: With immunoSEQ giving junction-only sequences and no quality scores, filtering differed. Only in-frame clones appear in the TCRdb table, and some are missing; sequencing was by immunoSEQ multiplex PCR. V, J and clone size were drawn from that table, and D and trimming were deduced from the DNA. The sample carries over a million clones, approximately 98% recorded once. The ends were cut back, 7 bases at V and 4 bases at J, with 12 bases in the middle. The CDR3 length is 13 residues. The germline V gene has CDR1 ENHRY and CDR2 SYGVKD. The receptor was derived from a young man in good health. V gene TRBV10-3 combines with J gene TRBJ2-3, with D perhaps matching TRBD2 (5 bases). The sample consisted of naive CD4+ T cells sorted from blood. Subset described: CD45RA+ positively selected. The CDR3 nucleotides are TGTGCCATCACCCAGGAAGCGGCAGATACGCAGTATTTT. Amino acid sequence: CAITQEAADTQYF.